Below, 25 T cell receptor beta chains from the same sample are listed, as sequenced in a study of regulatory T cells in long-lasting Graves disease. CDR3 regions were amplified by Arm-PCR using iRepertoire HTBI primers to build TCR beta libraries. Using its own MiXCR run on the multiplex PCR reads, TCRdb lists one record per CDR3 protein. The sample lists approximately 460,000 distinct CDR3 sequences; about a sixth were seen once. Time point reported: newly diagnosed GD, antithyroid drugs for less than 3 months. From RNA extracted from PBMCs, the TCR library was made. Another study also made use of these data, one on T cells in Graves' hyperthyroidism and ophthalmopathy.

The sequenced sample was peripheral blood mononuclear cells (PBMCs), obtained at new diagnosis, from a patient treated with antithyroid drugs. The receptors were gathered from a young woman with Graves disease.

This clonotype showed up many times. The J gene is TRBJ2-3, the V gene TRBV7-8; D uncertain. The CDR3 runs 14 residues. Germline assignment: CDR1 SGHVS and CDR2 FQNEAQ. The V and J ends lost 1 base and 6 bases respectively, with 11 bases between them. In nucleotides, the CDR3 is TGTGCCAGCAGCTTAGGAGCCCGCCTTGATACGCAGTATTTT. Translation gives CASSLGARLDTQYF. The variable domain in full, completed from reference TRBV7-8 and TRBJ2-3, reads GAGVSQSPRYKVAKRGQDVALRCDPISGHVSLFWYQQALGQGPEFLTYFQNEAQLDKSGLPSDRFFAERPEGSVSTLKIQRTQQEDSAVYLCASSLGARLDTQYFGPGTRLTVL.

The chain has TRBV19 and TRBJ1-5; no definite D call. The CDR3 contains 16 residues. V lost 2 bases and J 0 bases, leaving 11 bases between the germline ends. The germline CDR1 and CDR2 sequences are LNHDA and SQIVND (reference sequence). Here the CDR3 reads CASSILSGYSNQPQHF. The DNA of the CDR3 is TGTGCCAGTAGTATATTGTCAGGCTATAGCAATCAGCCCCAGCATTTT.

This chain joins TRBV11-2 and TRBJ2-7; 10 nucleotides agree with TRBD2. CDR1 and CDR2 from the germline V gene are SGHAT and FQNNGV. The CDR3 sequence is 17 residues long. The V and J ends lost 5 bases and 0 bases, in that order; junction bases with no gene match: 10. This CDR3 reads CASSLVLGTSASYEQYF. As DNA, the CDR3 is TGTGCCAGCAGCCTAGTGCTCGGGACTAGCGCCTCCTACGAGCAGTACTTC. The entire variable domain, with the rest obtained from reference TRBV11-2 and TRBJ2-7, is as follows: EAGVAQSPRYKIIEKRQSVAFWCNPISGHATLYWYQQILGQGPKLLIQFQNNGVVDDSQLPKDRFSAERLKGVDSTLKIQPAKLEDSAVYLCASSLVLGTSASYEQYFGPGTRLTVT.

CDR3 sequence: CASSPTRDREYNEQFF. The CDR3 nucleotides are TGTGCCAGCAGTCCAACCCGGGACAGGGAATACAATGAGCAGTTCTTC. The chain couples TRBV28 to TRBJ2-1; 9 positions agree with TRBD1. Germline-derived CDR1 and CDR2 are MDHEN and SYDVKM. With V trimmed by 5 bases and J by 4 bases, 9 bases remained unmatched. This CDR3 has 16 residues.

This clonotype was picked up many times. This sequence joins TRBV12-3 or TRBV12-4 and TRBJ2-2; D could derive from TRBD1 or TRBD2 (5 bases each). The CDR3 covers 15 residues. Trimming took 5 bases from V and 5 from J, leaving 15 bases between them. This chain's CDR3 is CASSRAGTQTGELFF. CDR3 DNA: TGTGCCAGCAGTCGCGCCGGGACCCAAACCGGGGAGCTGTTTTTT.

The gene calls are TRBV7-2 and TRBJ2-1; 11 bases map to TRBD2. Germline V CDR1 and CDR2: SGHTA, FQGNSA. The CDR3 is 15 amino acids. The V segment lost 6 bases and the J segment 1 base; nucleotides outside the gene matches: 2. In DNA form, the CDR3 reads TGTGCCAGCAGTAGCGGGAGGGGATCCTACAATGAGCAGTTCTTC. Translating gives CASSSGRGSYNEQFF.

This clonotype was seen repeatedly, ten times or more. The chain couples TRBV28 to TRBJ2-7, with 9 bases identical to TRBD2. This CDR3 has 16 residues. Trimming at V came to 6 bases and at J to 0 bases, leaving 9 bases not matched to a gene. CDR1 is MDHEN, CDR2 SYDVKM, per germline. The CDR3 reads CASRPRLAANSYEQYF. The CDR3 region has the DNA TGTGCCAGCAGACCACGACTAGCGGCAAACTCCTACGAGCAGTACTTC.

This clonotype was detected only a few times. The chain uses TRBV6-2 or TRBV6-3 and TRBJ2-7; D call uncertain. The V gene's germline CDR1 is MNHEY and CDR2 SVGEGT. The CDR3 totals 15 residues. The V end was cut by 4 bases, the J end by 2 bases, with 15 bases between. CDR3 DNA sequence: TGTGCCAGCAGTTCGACCGCGGCCCCTCCCTACGAGCAGTACTTC. The encoded protein is CASSSTAAPPYEQYF.

This clonotype was detected ten times or more. The chain employs TRBV30 and TRBJ2-7; 11 bases are a match to TRBD2. Germline CDR1 GTSNPN, CDR2 SVGIG (reference sequence). J gave up 4 bases and V 3 bases, and 5 bases lay outside the gene matches. The CDR3 has 14 residues. The CDR3 sequence is CAWSEGLADYEQYF. As DNA, the CDR3 is TGTGCCTGGAGCGAGGGACTAGCGGATTACGAGCAGTACTTC.

In this sample, this clonotype turned up many times. The chain links TRBV11-2 to TRBJ1-2; D gene unclear. The CDR3 consists of 15 residues. Per germline, CDR1 SGHAT and CDR2 FQNNGV. The V end was cut by 6 bases, the J end by 8 bases, with 22 bases between. CDR3 nucleotides: TGTGCCAGCAGGCAGCCGGTCGGGGATCTCGGCGGCTACACCTTC. Encoded protein: CASRQPVGDLGGYTF.

In this sample, this clonotype turned up many times. The chain employs TRBV20-1 and TRBJ2-7; either TRBD1 or TRBD2 may supply D (5 bases each). Germline-derived CDR1 and CDR2 are DFQATT and SNEGSKA (reference sequence). The CDR3 has 12 amino acids. Trimming removed 7 bases at V and 0 bases at J, with 10 bases between. CDR3: CSGLGASYEQYF. CDR3 DNA: TGCAGTGGTCTCGGGGCCTCCTACGAGCAGTACTTC.

In its sample, this clonotype was seen many times. The genes are TRBV20-1 and TRBJ2-1, with 7 bases aligning to TRBD2. With V trimmed by 3 bases and J by 7 bases, 12 bases remained unmatched. Per germline, CDR1 DFQATT and CDR2 SNEGSKA (reference sequence). This CDR3 comprises 15 residues. The CDR3 bases are TGCAGTGCTAGTCTTTGGGGGAGGGTAGCAAATGAGCAGTTCTTC. It encodes CSASLWGRVANEQFF.

This clonotype was seen many times. CDR3 residues: CSVGEIGNQPQHF. The CDR3 nucleotides are TGCAGCGTCGGAGAAATTGGCAATCAGCCCCAGCATTTT. The V and J genes are TRBV29-1 and TRBJ1-5; no clear D gene. From germline, CDR1 is SQVTM and CDR2 ANQGSEA. CDR3 size: 13 residues. Trimming took off 6 bases at V and 2 bases at J, with 11 bases between the two ends.

At least ten counts were recorded for this clonotype. J is TRBJ1-4 and V is TRBV2, with TRBD1 matching 10 bases. The CDR3 loop spans 13 amino acids. V gave up 6 bases and J gave up 7 bases; unmatched junction bases: 2. The germline gives CDR1 SNHLY, CDR2 FYNNEI. CDR3 residues: CASRRDRGEKLFF. In DNA, the CDR3 is TGTGCCAGCAGGCGGGACAGGGGTGAAAAACTGTTTTTT.

This clonotype was seen many times. The CDR3 loop is CANRLDRGGYNEQFF. The CDR3 region has the DNA TGTGCCAACAGACTGGACCGCGGGGGCTACAATGAGCAGTTCTTC. The V and J genes are TRBV6-1 and TRBJ2-1; TRBD2 matches at 7 bases. The germline V gene has CDR1 MNHNS and CDR2 SASEGT. V lost 10 bases, J lost 3 bases, and 12 bases stayed unmatched. This CDR3 is built from 15 residues.

This CDR3 is CASSLLTRGMNPQETQYF. The CDR3 nucleotides read TGTGCCAGCAGCTTATTGACTAGGGGAATGAACCCCCAAGAGACCCAGTACTTC. The chain recombines TRBV7-6 with TRBJ2-5, with D perhaps matching TRBD2 (6 bases). Germline lookup yields CDR1 SGHVS and CDR2 FNYEAQ. The ends were cut back, 2 bases at V and 1 base at J, with 20 bases in the middle. The CDR3 consists of 18 residues.

Many counts were recorded for this clonotype. The gene calls are TRBV5-1 and TRBJ2-2; 8 nucleotides align to TRBD2. This CDR3 contains 18 residues. V lost 4 bases to trimming and J lost 2 bases; unmatched junction nucleotides: 13. Germline V lookup: CDR1 SGHRS, CDR2 YFSETQ. CDR3 in DNA: TGCGCCAGCAGCCCTTTTGGGAGAGCGGGAGACAACACCGGGGAGCTGTTTTTT. This codes for CASSPFGRAGDNTGELFF.

In its sample, this clonotype was seen many times. V usage is TRBV6-1 and J usage is TRBJ2-4, with D possibly TRBD1 on 6 matching bases. Germline CDR1 is MNHNS and CDR2 is SASEGT. With 6 bases removed from V and 0 bases from J, the gap between germline ends came to 15 bases. This CDR3 contains 16 residues. This CDR3 reads CASSPGVGGAKNIQYF. DNA of the CDR3: TGTGCCAGCAGCCCAGGAGTAGGGGGAGCCAAAAACATTCAGTACTTC.

This clonotype was observed a handful of times. The rearrangement uses TRBV2 and TRBJ2-4; D is ambiguous. CDR1 is SNHLY, CDR2 FYNNEI, per germline. Trimming left V 1 base short and J 6 bases short, with 1 base between. The CDR3 extends over 11 amino acids. The CDR3 reads CASSEVNIQYF. Written as DNA, the CDR3 is TGTGCCAGCAGTGAAGTAAACATTCAGTACTTC.

The CDR3 spells CASSQQGSEAFF. CDR3 nucleotides: TGTGCCAGCAGTCAACAGGGATCTGAAGCTTTCTTT. The chain carries TRBV5-6 and TRBJ1-1, with D tentatively TRBD1 (6 bases). The V and J ends lost 5 bases and 6 bases respectively, with 11 bases between them. The CDR3 runs 12 residues. Germline V gene lookup returns CDR1 SGHDT and CDR2 YYEEEE.

With respect to this clonotype: A read error is possible here, since a much larger clone lies one base away. The CDR3 nucleotides are TGTGCCAGCAGCTCTAGCGGGAGTAAGTACAATGAGCAGTTCTTC. Translated, it gives CASSSSGSKYNEQFF. This chain links TRBV7-2 with TRBJ2-1; 10 bases align to TRBD2. The CDR3 totals 15 residues. CDR1 is SGHTA, CDR2 FQGNSA, per germline. The V gene end was trimmed by 4 bases and the J gene end by 4 bases; junction bases not matched to a gene: 4.

There are many counts of this clonotype. The chain uses TRBV7-8 and TRBJ2-5; a weak D match, TRBD1 (5 bases). This CDR3 spans 14 amino acids. With 5 bases removed from V and 0 bases from J, the gap between germline ends came to 10 bases. Germline CDR1 and CDR2: SGHVS and FQNEAQ. CDR3 sequence: CASSLGHNQETQYF. The CDR3 bases are TGTGCCAGCAGCCTAGGACACAACCAAGAGACCCAGTACTTC.

This clonotype was seen repeatedly, ten times or more. The V call is TRBV19, the J call TRBJ2-1; 8 bases line up with TRBD2. Germline trimming cut 2 bases from V and 6 bases from J; bases unmatched to any gene: 6. The CDR3 sequence is 15 residues long. Germline V gives CDR1 LNHDA, CDR2 SQIVND (reference sequence). CDR3 coding DNA: TGTGCCAGTAGTATATGGCTAGCGGGTAGCAATGAGCAGTTCTTC. Protein: CASSIWLAGSNEQFF. The whole variable domain, remainder taken from reference TRBV19 and TRBJ2-1, is DGGITQSPKYLFRKEGQNVTLSCEQNLNHDAMYWYRQDPGQGLRLIYYSQIVNDFQKGDIAEGYSVSREKKESFPLTVTSAQKNPTAFYLCASSIWLAGSNEQFFGPGTRLTVL.

Many counts were recorded for this clonotype. The chain links TRBV5-1 to TRBJ2-1; D remains unclear. The CDR3 extends over 15 amino acids. Trimming cost V 0 bases and J 3 bases, with 10 bases left between them. Germline values: CDR1 SGHRS, CDR2 YFSETQ. CDR3 residues: CASSLVGGDYNEQFF. CDR3 nucleotides: TGCGCCAGCAGCTTGGTTGGCGGAGACTACAATGAGCAGTTCTTC.

This clonotype has ten or more counts. The chain carries TRBV6-2 or TRBV6-3 and TRBJ2-2; possibly TRBD1 for D (6 bases). Trimming took off 2 bases at V and 1 base at J, with 14 bases between the two ends. This CDR3 has 17 residues. Germline-derived CDR1 and CDR2 are MNHEY and SVGEGT. CDR3 sequence reads: CASSYAGATKNTGELFF. The DNA of the CDR3 is TGTGCCAGCAGTTACGCAGGGGCAACCAAGAACACCGGGGAGCTGTTTTTT.